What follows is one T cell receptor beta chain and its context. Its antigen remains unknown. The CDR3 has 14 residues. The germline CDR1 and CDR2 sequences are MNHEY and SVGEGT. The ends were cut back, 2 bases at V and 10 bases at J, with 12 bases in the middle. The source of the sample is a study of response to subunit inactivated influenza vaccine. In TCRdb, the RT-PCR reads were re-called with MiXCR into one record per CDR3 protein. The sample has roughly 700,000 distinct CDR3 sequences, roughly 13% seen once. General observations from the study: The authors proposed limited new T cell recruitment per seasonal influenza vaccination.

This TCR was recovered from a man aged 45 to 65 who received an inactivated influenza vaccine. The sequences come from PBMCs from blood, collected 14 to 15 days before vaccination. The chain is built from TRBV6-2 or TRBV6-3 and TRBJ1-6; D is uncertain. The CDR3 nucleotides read TGTGCCAGCAGTTACGGGTTATCGGGGTCACCCCTCCACTTT. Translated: CASSYGLSGSPLHF.